This is a list of T cell receptor beta chains from one sample in a study of identical twins. TCRdb ran MiXCR on the 5' RACE reads and lists one entry per CDR3 protein. The sample has around 530,000 distinct CDR3 sequences; roughly 15% are singletons. The sample was also linked to a second study, of yellow fever vaccine responses in identical twins.

Sample: CD4+ T cells sorted from blood. The receptors come from a woman under 30 in good health. CDR3s include the opening cysteine and the closing phenylalanine or tryptophan. A D gene is named only where the DNA matches it firmly. Not every row has a clone size; where given, it reads once, few, many or a size class.

J gene: TRBJ2-4
D gene: -
CDR3 length: 15
V gene: TRBV15
clone size: -
CDR3 protein: CATSRKQGYENIQYF
CDR3 DNA: TGTGCCACCAGCAGGAAACAGGGTTACGAAAACATTCAGTACTTC

J gene: TRBJ2-1
D gene: TRBD2
CDR3 length: 16
V gene: TRBV5-1
clone size: -
CDR3 protein: CASSLAGGSLANEQFF
CDR3 DNA: TGCGCCAGCAGCTTGGCTGGCGGGAGTCTTGCCAATGAGCAGTTCTTC

J gene: TRBJ1-1
D gene: -
CDR3 length: 12
V gene: TRBV7-2
clone size: few
CDR3 protein: CASRGDYTEAFF
CDR3 DNA: TGTGCCAGCAGGGGGGATTACACTGAAGCTTTCTTT

J gene: TRBJ2-5
D gene: -
CDR3 length: 17
V gene: TRBV5-5
clone size: -
CDR3 protein: CASSFDPRGPGQETQYF
CDR3 DNA: TGTGCCAGCAGCTTTGATCCGCGGGGACCAGGACAAGAGACCCAGTACTTC

J gene: TRBJ1-1
D gene: -
CDR3 length: 15
V gene: TRBV5-1
clone size: few
CDR3 protein: CASTSGGDMNTEAFF
CDR3 DNA: TGCGCCAGCACCTCCGGGGGAGATATGAACACTGAAGCTTTCTTT

J gene: TRBJ2-1
D gene: TRBD2
CDR3 length: 16
V gene: TRBV20-1
clone size: few
CDR3 protein: CSARTGLAGGWDEQFF
CDR3 DNA: TGCAGTGCTAGGACCGGACTAGCGGGGGGGTGGGATGAGCAGTTCTTC

J gene: TRBJ2-1
D gene: TRBD2
CDR3 length: 17
V gene: TRBV11-2
clone size: -
CDR3 protein: CASSFRLARGEDNEQFF
CDR3 DNA: TGTGCCAGCAGCTTCAGACTAGCGCGGGGGGAGGACAATGAGCAGTTCTTC

J gene: TRBJ2-2
D gene: TRBD1
CDR3 length: 16
V gene: TRBV5-1
clone size: few
CDR3 protein: CASSLVPSQGNGELFF
CDR3 DNA: TGCGCCAGCAGCTTGGTCCCGTCACAGGGGAACGGGGAGCTGTTTTTT

J gene: TRBJ2-7
D gene: -
CDR3 length: 14
V gene: TRBV12-3/TRBV12-4
clone size: few
CDR3 protein: CASNTAGPSYEQYF
CDR3 DNA: TGTGCCAGCAACACGGCAGGGCCCTCCTACGAGCAGTACTTC

J gene: TRBJ2-3
D gene: -
CDR3 length: 10
V gene: TRBV12-3/TRBV12-4
clone size: few
CDR3 protein: CASSVDTQYF
CDR3 DNA: TGTGCCAGCAGCGTGGATACGCAGTATTTT

J gene: TRBJ2-1
D gene: -
CDR3 length: 12
V gene: TRBV15
clone size: -
CDR3 protein: CATSRDRYTRSF
CDR3 DNA: TGTGCCACCAGCAGAGATCGCTATACCAGGTCCTTC

J gene: TRBJ2-5
D gene: -
CDR3 length: 13
V gene: TRBV19
clone size: -
CDR3 protein: CASSIERTATQYF
CDR3 DNA: TGTGCCAGTAGTATAGAAAGGACAGCGACCCAGTACTTC

J gene: TRBJ2-2
D gene: -
CDR3 length: 15
V gene: TRBV7-9
clone size: -
CDR3 protein: CASSLGRTVGGELFF
CDR3 DNA: TGTGCCAGCAGCTTAGGCCGGACAGTGGGCGGGGAGCTGTTTTTT

J gene: TRBJ2-3
D gene: -
CDR3 length: 15
V gene: TRBV9
clone size: -
CDR3 protein: CASSPQRAGTDTQYF
CDR3 DNA: TGTGCCAGCAGCCCCCAAAGAGCAGGCACAGATACGCAGTATTTT

J gene: TRBJ2-1
D gene: TRBD1
CDR3 length: 15
V gene: TRBV20-1
clone size: -
CDR3 protein: CSASMTGTGILGQFF
CDR3 DNA: TGCAGTGCCTCTATGACCGGGACAGGGATACTGGGGCAGTTCTTC

J gene: TRBJ1-1
D gene: -
CDR3 length: 14
V gene: TRBV7-8
clone size: few
CDR3 protein: CASSDYTKGTEAFF
CDR3 DNA: TGTGCCAGCAGCGATTATACGAAGGGGACTGAAGCTTTCTTT

J gene: TRBJ2-2
D gene: -
CDR3 length: 14
V gene: TRBV12-3/TRBV12-4
clone size: many
CDR3 protein: CASSFGVGTGELFF
CDR3 DNA: TGTGCCAGCAGTTTCGGGGTAGGGACCGGGGAGCTGTTTTTT

J gene: TRBJ2-1
D gene: -
CDR3 length: 13
V gene: TRBV28
clone size: many
CDR3 protein: CASSFPEDNEQFF
CDR3 DNA: TGTGCCAGCAGTTTCCCGGAGGATAATGAGCAGTTCTTC

J gene: TRBJ2-4
D gene: -
CDR3 length: 13
V gene: TRBV15
clone size: -
CDR3 protein: CATSRDPVDIQYF
CDR3 DNA: TGTGCCACCAGCAGGGACCCTGTGGACATTCAGTACTTC

J gene: TRBJ2-5
D gene: -
CDR3 length: 10
V gene: TRBV29-1
clone size: few
CDR3 protein: CSDVQETQYF
CDR3 DNA: TGCAGCGACGTACAAGAGACCCAGTACTTC

J gene: TRBJ2-3
D gene: -
CDR3 length: 14
V gene: TRBV4-1
clone size: -
CDR3 protein: CASSQATTTDTQYF
CDR3 DNA: TGCGCCAGCAGCCAAGCGACTACAACAGATACGCAGTATTTT

J gene: TRBJ2-5
D gene: TRBD1
CDR3 length: 14
V gene: TRBV6-1
clone size: many
CDR3 protein: CASSDLTGSETQYF
CDR3 DNA: TGTGCCAGCAGTGACTTGACAGGGTCAGAGACCCAGTACTTC

J gene: TRBJ2-2
D gene: -
CDR3 length: 16
V gene: TRBV7-9
clone size: few
CDR3 protein: CASSLTGTNPPGELFF
CDR3 DNA: TGTGCCAGCAGCCTAACAGGGACGAATCCCCCCGGGGAGCTGTTTTTT

J gene: TRBJ2-1
D gene: -
CDR3 length: 13
V gene: TRBV29-1
clone size: many
CDR3 protein: CSVGLVAHNEQFF
CDR3 DNA: TGCAGCGTTGGGTTGGTAGCGCACAATGAGCAGTTCTTC

J gene: TRBJ2-1
D gene: -
CDR3 length: 14
V gene: TRBV20-1
clone size: many
CDR3 protein: CSARGQWGPHEQFF
CDR3 DNA: TGCAGTGCTAGAGGGCAGTGGGGGCCACATGAGCAGTTCTTC

J gene: TRBJ2-3
D gene: -
CDR3 length: 13
V gene: TRBV5-1
clone size: many
CDR3 protein: CASSRDNTDTQYF
CDR3 DNA: TGCGCCAGCAGCAGGGACAACACAGATACGCAGTATTTT

J gene: TRBJ2-5
D gene: -
CDR3 length: 12
V gene: TRBV20-1
clone size: -
CDR3 protein: CSGSGRQETQYF
CDR3 DNA: TGCAGTGGGTCGGGGAGGCAAGAGACCCAGTACTTC

J gene: TRBJ1-1
D gene: -
CDR3 length: 13
V gene: TRBV29-1
clone size: few
CDR3 protein: CSVTAFMNTEAFF
CDR3 DNA: TGCAGCGTGACAGCCTTCATGAACACTGAAGCTTTCTTT

J gene: TRBJ2-7
D gene: -
CDR3 length: 15
V gene: TRBV29-1
clone size: -
CDR3 protein: CSVETQGPPGYEQYF
CDR3 DNA: TGCAGCGTTGAAACTCAGGGGCCGCCAGGATACGAGCAGTACTTC

J gene: TRBJ2-5
D gene: TRBD1
CDR3 length: 20
V gene: TRBV11-2
clone size: few
CDR3 protein: CASSLPPRPGAGGLGETQYF
CDR3 DNA: TGTGCCAGCAGCTTACCCCCCCGACCCGGCGCAGGGGGTCTAGGGGAGACCCAGTACTTC

J gene: TRBJ2-2
D gene: -
CDR3 length: 13
V gene: TRBV6-1
clone size: -
CDR3 protein: CAGGDSNTGELFF
CDR3 DNA: TGTGCCGGAGGGGACAGCAACACCGGGGAGCTGTTTTTT

J gene: TRBJ2-3
D gene: TRBD1
CDR3 length: 18
V gene: TRBV5-1
clone size: -
CDR3 protein: CASSLLLLKQGNTDTQYF
CDR3 DNA: TGCGCCAGCAGCTTGCTCCTCTTAAAACAGGGGAACACAGATACGCAGTATTTT

J gene: TRBJ2-3
D gene: TRBD2
CDR3 length: 16
V gene: TRBV6-1
clone size: -
CDR3 protein: CASSATSGASTDTQYF
CDR3 DNA: TGTGCCAGCAGTGCGACTAGCGGGGCTAGCACAGATACGCAGTATTTT

J gene: TRBJ2-3
D gene: TRBD2
CDR3 length: 14
V gene: TRBV20-1
clone size: -
CDR3 protein: CSVAGGTSTDTQYF
CDR3 DNA: TGCAGTGTAGCGGGAGGGACTAGCACAGATACGCAGTATTTT

J gene: TRBJ2-6
D gene: TRBD2
CDR3 length: 18
V gene: TRBV3-1
clone size: few
CDR3 protein: CASSQTSGQLSGANVLTF
CDR3 DNA: TGTGCCAGCAGCCAGACTAGCGGCCAACTCTCTGGGGCCAACGTCCTGACTTTC

J gene: TRBJ2-2
D gene: -
CDR3 length: 18
V gene: TRBV27
clone size: few
CDR3 protein: CASSLGRMRNKHPEELFF
CDR3 DNA: TGTGCCAGCAGTTTAGGAAGGATGCGGAACAAACACCCCGAGGAGCTGTTTTTT

J gene: TRBJ2-7
D gene: TRBD2
CDR3 length: 17
V gene: TRBV28
clone size: few
CDR3 protein: CASPLPPLRGSSYEQYF
CDR3 DNA: TGTGCCAGCCCCCTACCTCCACTGCGCGGGAGTTCCTACGAGCAGTACTTC

J gene: TRBJ1-2
D gene: -
CDR3 length: 12
V gene: TRBV6-5
clone size: few
CDR3 protein: CASRIGDYGYTF
CDR3 DNA: TGTGCCAGCAGGATAGGGGACTATGGCTACACCTTC

J gene: TRBJ1-1
D gene: TRBD1
CDR3 length: 14
V gene: TRBV11-2
clone size: few
CDR3 protein: CASSFLGQGPEAFF
CDR3 DNA: TGTGCCAGCAGCTTTCTTGGACAGGGCCCTGAAGCTTTCTTT

J gene: TRBJ2-1
D gene: TRBD2
CDR3 length: 12
V gene: TRBV20-1
clone size: few
CDR3 protein: CSATLSGSGQFF
CDR3 DNA: TGCAGTGCTACCTTAAGCGGGAGTGGGCAGTTCTTC

J gene: TRBJ2-1
D gene: TRBD1
CDR3 length: 16
V gene: TRBV12-3/TRBV12-4
clone size: few
CDR3 protein: CASSTGGSRTYNEQFF
CDR3 DNA: TGTGCCAGCAGTACAGGGGGCAGTCGGACTTACAATGAGCAGTTCTTC

J gene: TRBJ2-1
D gene: -
CDR3 length: 18
V gene: TRBV4-1
clone size: few
CDR3 protein: CASTTSWWGPQSYNEQFF
CDR3 DNA: TGCGCCAGCACCACCTCATGGTGGGGGCCCCAGTCCTACAATGAGCAGTTCTTC

J gene: TRBJ2-7
D gene: TRBD2
CDR3 length: 18
V gene: TRBV7-6
clone size: -
CDR3 protein: CASSLLAGDTTTSYEQYF
CDR3 DNA: TGTGCCAGCAGCTTACTAGCGGGAGACACCACAACGTCCTACGAGCAGTACTTC

J gene: TRBJ2-1
D gene: -
CDR3 length: 13
V gene: TRBV24-1
clone size: -
CDR3 protein: CATSDFGLNEQFF
CDR3 DNA: TGTGCCACCAGTGATTTTGGTCTAAATGAGCAGTTCTTC

J gene: TRBJ2-4
D gene: -
CDR3 length: 12
V gene: TRBV28
clone size: -
CDR3 protein: CASSPLGNIQYF
CDR3 DNA: TGTGCCAGCAGTCCCCTCGGAAACATTCAGTACTTC

J gene: TRBJ1-5
D gene: TRBD1
CDR3 length: 16
V gene: TRBV27
clone size: -
CDR3 protein: CASSLRADRANQPQHF
CDR3 DNA: TGTGCCAGCAGTTTACGGGCGGACAGGGCCAATCAGCCCCAGCATTTT

J gene: TRBJ2-3
D gene: -
CDR3 length: 16
V gene: TRBV10-3
clone size: many
CDR3 protein: CAISDPLGESTDTQYF
CDR3 DNA: TGTGCCATCAGTGACCCTCTAGGCGAAAGCACAGATACGCAGTATTTT

J gene: TRBJ2-7
D gene: -
CDR3 length: 15
V gene: TRBV9
clone size: once
CDR3 protein: CASSVRPTSDAEQYF
CDR3 DNA: TGTGCCAGCAGCGTAAGACCGACTTCCGATGCCGAGCAGTACTTC

J gene: TRBJ2-2
D gene: -
CDR3 length: 15
V gene: TRBV5-1
clone size: many
CDR3 protein: CASSLDSGNTGELFF
CDR3 DNA: TGCGCCAGCAGCTTGGATTCGGGGAACACCGGGGAGCTGTTTTTT

J gene: TRBJ2-3
D gene: TRBD2
CDR3 length: 15
V gene: TRBV7-9
clone size: -
CDR3 protein: CASSRLAGGMDTQYF
CDR3 DNA: TGTGCCAGCAGCCGACTAGCGGGAGGTATGGATACGCAGTATTTT

J gene: TRBJ2-2
D gene: -
CDR3 length: 16
V gene: TRBV5-4
clone size: -
CDR3 protein: CASSLVAGATTGELFF
CDR3 DNA: TGTGCCAGCAGCTTGGTGGCGGGGGCTACCACCGGGGAGCTGTTTTTT

J gene: TRBJ2-1
D gene: -
CDR3 length: 16
V gene: TRBV5-1
clone size: many
CDR3 protein: CASSLLSGNSYNEQFF
CDR3 DNA: TGCGCCAGCAGCTTGTTGAGCGGAAACTCCTACAATGAGCAGTTCTTC

J gene: TRBJ2-1
D gene: TRBD2
CDR3 length: 17
V gene: TRBV18
clone size: -
CDR3 protein: CASSPPGISGRVGEQFF
CDR3 DNA: TGTGCCAGCTCACCTCCTGGAATTAGCGGGAGAGTGGGTGAGCAGTTCTTC

J gene: TRBJ2-1
D gene: TRBD1
CDR3 length: 15
V gene: TRBV12-3/TRBV12-4
clone size: few
CDR3 protein: CASSLTDRTYNEQFF
CDR3 DNA: TGTGCCAGCAGCCTAACGGACAGGACCTACAATGAGCAGTTCTTC

J gene: TRBJ1-1
D gene: -
CDR3 length: 14
V gene: TRBV20-1
clone size: few
CDR3 protein: CSASRGGENTEAFF
CDR3 DNA: TGCAGTGCTTCGCGGGGAGGGGAGAACACTGAAGCTTTCTTT